These T cell receptor beta chains were read from a single sample in a study of blood T cell repertoires in COVID-19. Clones were sequenced by immunoSEQ multiplex PCR, and TCRdb holds only the in-frame ones, with some missing. The repertoire holds fewer than 250,000 clones, with 83% as singletons. Material: peripheral blood. All receptors come from a man aged 45 to 65 with active or convalescent COVID-19. Each CDR3 is given with its conserved first and last residue. The D gene is left open where the match is weak.

d_call: TRBD2
v_call: TRBV7-2
j_call: TRBJ2-3
cdr3_aa: CASSLRGLAGVTDTQYF
cdr3_nt: TGTGCCAGCAGCTTAAGGGGACTAGCGGGGGTCACAGATACGCAGTATTTT

d_call: -
v_call: TRBV7-2
j_call: TRBJ1-5
cdr3_aa: CASSFEAGRPQHF
cdr3_nt: TGTGCCAGCAGCTTTGAAGCGGGACGGCCCCAGCATTTT

d_call: TRBD2
v_call: TRBV9
j_call: TRBJ2-3
cdr3_aa: CASSPPPAGGRTDTQYF
cdr3_nt: TGTGCCAGCAGCCCTCCCCCCGCGGGGGGCCGCACAGATACGCAGTATTTT

d_call: -
v_call: TRBV29-1
j_call: TRBJ1-1
cdr3_aa: CSVEKGGGTEAFF
cdr3_nt: TGCAGCGTTGAAAAGGGCGGGGGCACTGAAGCTTTCTTT

d_call: -
v_call: TRBV18
j_call: TRBJ2-3
cdr3_aa: CASSPPSGDTQYF
cdr3_nt: TGTGCCAGCTCACCGCCATCAGGAGATACGCAGTATTTT

d_call: -
v_call: TRBV3-1/TRBV3-2
j_call: TRBJ2-3
cdr3_aa: CASSQTASGTDTQYF
cdr3_nt: TGTGCCAGCAGCCAAACCGCTAGCGGCACAGATACGCAGTATTTT

d_call: -
v_call: TRBV18
j_call: TRBJ1-1
cdr3_aa: CASSPQLNTEAFF
cdr3_nt: TGTGCCAGCTCACCACAGCTGAACACTGAAGCTTTCTTT

d_call: -
v_call: TRBV3-1/TRBV3-2
j_call: TRBJ1-2
cdr3_aa: CASSRREIRGYTF
cdr3_nt: TGTGCCAGCAGCCGAAGAGAAATCCGTGGCTACACCTTC

d_call: TRBD1
v_call: TRBV9
j_call: TRBJ1-2
cdr3_aa: CASSPLQGASNYGYTF
cdr3_nt: TGTGCCAGCAGCCCGTTACAGGGGGCCTCAAACTATGGCTACACCTTC

d_call: TRBD1
v_call: TRBV5-6
j_call: TRBJ1-2
cdr3_aa: CASNLGGTYGYTF
cdr3_nt: TGTGCCAGCAACCTAGGGGGCACCTATGGCTACACCTTC